Listed here are 28 T cell receptor beta chains from one sample, sequenced in a study of response to subunit inactivated influenza vaccine. TCRdb called the RT-PCR reads again in MiXCR, with one record for every CDR3 protein. The table includes some 500,000 distinct CDR3 sequences, approximately 15% detected once. The source was CD4+ T cells sorted from PBMCs, collected 23 months after vaccination. These receptors all stem from a man aged 50-75 years who received an inactivated influenza vaccine.

The CDR3: CASSPPTQRNEQFF. CDR3 sequence (DNA): TGTGCCAGCTCACCACCAACACAGAGAAATGAGCAGTTCTTC. This chain links TRBV18 with TRBJ2-1; D is unclear. CDR1 is KGHSH and CDR2 is LQKENI in the germline V gene. V lost 0 bases to trimming and J lost 7 bases, with 10 bases between them. This CDR3 is 14 amino acids long.

V gene TRBV10-3 combines with J gene TRBJ1-2; 9 positions agree with TRBD1. The length of the CDR3 is 13 residues. Germline values: CDR1 ENHRY, CDR2 SYGVKD. V trimming: 6 bases; J trimming: 8 bases; junction bases outside the gene matches: 7. The CDR3 is CAISQDRGSGYTF. CDR3 DNA sequence: TGTGCCATCAGCCAAGACAGGGGGAGCGGCTACACCTTC.

This clonotype was found a few times. This chain connects TRBV28 to TRBJ2-7, with 8 bases fitting TRBD1. Germline assignment: CDR1 MDHEN and CDR2 SYDVKM. This CDR3 region has 14 residues. J lost 4 bases, V lost 7 bases, and 9 bases had no gene match. In nucleotides, the CDR3 is TGTGCCAGCAACGGACAGGGAGTCCCTTACGAGCAGTACTTC. This encodes CASNGQGVPYEQYF.

This clonotype occurred a few times. The J gene is TRBJ2-5, the V gene TRBV20-1, with a weak D call TRBD2 (7 bases). CDR3 length: 15 amino acids. CDR1 DFQATT and CDR2 SNEGSKA come from the germline V gene (reference sequence). V was cut by 7 bases and J by 2 bases, with 20 bases left in between. For the CDR3, the DNA is TGCAGTGGGGGGGGCGGTGAGAACTGGCAAGAGACCCAGTACTTC. Amino acid sequence: CSGGGGENWQETQYF.

This clonotype was counted between two and nine times. The rearrangement joins TRBV6-1 to TRBJ1-1; TRBD1 agrees at 9 bases. With 8 bases clipped from V and 5 bases from J, the junction kept 9 bases outside the gene matches. CDR1 is MNHNS, CDR2 SASEGT, per germline. CDR3 length equals 14 residues. CDR3 sequence: CASVSTGGRTEAFF. The CDR3 nucleotides read TGTGCCAGCGTCTCTACAGGGGGCCGAACTGAAGCTTTCTTT.

This clonotype was seen more than once but under ten times. The rearrangement joins TRBV3-1 to TRBJ1-1; the D gene is possibly TRBD1 (5 bases). CDR1 and CDR2 from the germline V gene are LGHDT and YNNKEL (reference sequence). Trimming took 5 bases from V and 2 from J, leaving 12 bases between them. There are 14 residues in the CDR3. CDR3 amino acids: CASSIATDNTEAFF. The CDR3 coding sequence is TGTGCCAGCAGCATAGCGACAGATAACACTGAAGCTTTCTTT.

Comments on this clonotype: One junction end disagrees with the germline gene, perhaps due to a read error. The chain combines TRBV7-7 with TRBJ1-5; TRBD1 aligns across 8 bases. The CDR3 has 19 amino acids. Germline CDR1 reads SSHAT; CDR2 reads FNYEAQ (reference sequence). The DNA of the CDR3 is TGTGCTAGCAGCCCCGGCGGGACAGGTCGAACCCTGGGCAATCAGCCCCAGCATTTT. It is translated as CASSPGGTGRTLGNQPQHF.

The chain joins TRBV14 to TRBJ2-3; the match to TRBD2 covers 7 bases. Unmatched junction bases numbered 16, after V lost 4 bases and J lost 6 bases. This CDR3 spans 17 amino acids. Germline V CDR1 and CDR2: SGHDN, FVKESK. The DNA of the CDR3 is TGTGCCAGCAGCCCTTACTTGCTAGCGGAACTAAAGGATACGCAGTATTTT. Protein sequence: CASSPYLLAELKDTQYF.

This clonotype was seen a handful of times. The rearrangement joins TRBV29-1 to TRBJ1-3, with TRBD1 matching over 7 bases. The germline CDR1 and CDR2 sequences are SQVTM and ANQGSEA. The CDR3 contains 16 residues. With 4 bases clipped from V and 2 bases from J, the junction kept 11 bases outside the gene matches. CDR3 nucleotide sequence: TGCAGCGTTGGATACCCCGACAGGGATCCTGGAAACACCATATATTTT. This sequence encodes CSVGYPDRDPGNTIYF.

This clonotype appeared a few times. V gene TRBV5-1 combines with J gene TRBJ2-7; 10 nucleotides match TRBD2. Trimming cost V 0 bases and J 4 bases; bases outside gene matches: 7. CDR1 and CDR2 from the germline V gene are SGHRS and YFSETQ. The CDR3 has 16 amino acids. The CDR3, as DNA: TGCGCCAGCAGCTTGGGGACTAGCGGAGGGGGGTACGAGCAGTACTTC. Its protein product is CASSLGTSGGGYEQYF.

The chain couples TRBV6-1 to TRBJ1-5; 7 bases agree with TRBD1. With 4 bases clipped from V and 2 bases from J, the junction kept 2 bases outside the gene matches. Germline-derived CDR1 and CDR2 are MNHNS and SASEGT. The CDR3 has 14 residues. The CDR3 sequence is CASSAQGGNQPQHF. CDR3 nucleotide sequence: TGTGCCAGCAGTGCCCAGGGGGGCAATCAGCCCCAGCATTTT.

This chain connects TRBV24-1 to TRBJ2-1, with 15 bases aligning to TRBD2. The CDR3 runs to 16 residues. Germline V lookup: CDR1 KGHDR, CDR2 SFDVKD. Trimming took 4 bases from V and 9 from J; bases not matched to a gene: 6. CDR3 region: CATSDSWGLAGGEQFF. The CDR3 DNA follows: TGTGCCACCAGTGACTCCTGGGGACTAGCGGGAGGTGAGCAGTTCTTC.

Worth noting for this clonotype: The missing conserved phenylalanine or tryptophan at the end of this CDR3 makes a read error likely. The chain recombines TRBV20-1 with TRBJ2-7, with TRBD1 matching over 9 bases. After removal of 5 bases from V and 1 base from J, the junction contained 6 bases not matched to a gene. Germline CDR1 reads DFQATT; CDR2 reads SNEGSKA (reference sequence). The length of the CDR3 is 14 residues. Written as DNA, the CDR3 is TGCAGTGCTGGGACGGGGACAGGGTCCTACGAGCAGTACTCC. Its translation: CSAGTGTGSYEQYS.

The DNA for the CDR3 is TGTGCCAGCAGCTTAGGTGTGGAGACTGAAGCTTTCTTT. Protein sequence: CASSLGVETEAFF. The V call is TRBV7-8, the J call TRBJ1-1; no reliable D call. The CDR3 sequence is 13 residues long. CDR1 is SGHVS and CDR2 is FQNEAQ in the germline V gene. The V end was cut by 1 base, the J end by 5 bases, with 8 bases between. Full variable domain (outside the CDR3, taken from reference TRBV7-8 and TRBJ1-1): GAGVSQSPRYKVAKRGQDVALRCDPISGHVSLFWYQQALGQGPEFLTYFQNEAQLDKSGLPSDRFFAERPEGSVSTLKIQRTQQEDSAVYLCASSLGVETEAFFGQGTRLTVV.

The chain is built from TRBV5-1 and TRBJ1-1; no clear D. Trimming took 1 base from V and 0 from J, leaving 7 bases between them. In germline, CDR1 is SGHRS, CDR2 YFSETQ. This CDR3 is 14 amino acids long. CDR3 nucleotides: TGCGCCAGCAGCTTGAACCAGGTGAACACTGAAGCTTTCTTT. This codes for CASSLNQVNTEAFF.

This clonotype has more than one count but fewer than ten. The chain links TRBV20-1 to TRBJ1-5; weak D call: TRBD1 (6 bases). Germline V gene data show CDR1 as DFQATT and CDR2 as SNEGSKA (reference sequence). Trimming took 5 bases from V and 7 from J, leaving 12 bases between them. The CDR3 totals 12 residues. CDR3 sequence: CSAPGARQPQHF. CDR3 coding DNA: TGCAGTGCTCCGGGGGCGAGGCAGCCCCAGCATTTT.

The sample holds many counts of this clonotype. The chain links TRBV6-1 to TRBJ2-7, with 11 bases that match TRBD1. CDR1 and CDR2 from the germline V gene are MNHNS and SASEGT. The CDR3 is made up of 14 amino acids. Unmatched junction bases numbered 6, after V lost 5 bases and J lost 6 bases. The CDR3 bases are TGTGCCAGCAGTACCGGACAGGGGGCTCGCGAGCAGTACTTC. This encodes CASSTGQGAREQYF.

This clonotype was counted many times. The chain couples TRBV7-2 to TRBJ1-2; a possible D gene is TRBD1 (6 bases). V was cut by 5 bases and J by 0 bases, with 10 bases left in between. Germline-derived CDR1 and CDR2 are SGHTA and FQGNSA. CDR3 length: 14 residues. CDR3 nucleotides: TGTGCCAGCAGCACCCGGACAGCTAACTATGGCTACACCTTC. Translation: CASSTRTANYGYTF.

This rearrangement joins TRBV28 to TRBJ2-1, with 9 positions matching TRBD1. This CDR3 comprises 15 residues. V lost 3 bases and J lost 6; bases outside the gene matches: 6. Looked up from germline, CDR1 is MDHEN and CDR2 is SYDVKM. The CDR3 loop is CASSLTGGGINEQFF. CDR3 nucleotides: TGTGCCAGCAGTTTGACAGGGGGAGGGATCAATGAGCAGTTCTTC.

V gene TRBV21-1 combines with J gene TRBJ2-1; the listed D gene, TRBD2, was not tested against the DNA. TRBV21-1 corresponds to a pseudogene. The CDR3 runs to 17 residues. The CDR3 sequence: CASPRWTSGIHLRGQFF. CDR3 nucleotides: TGTGCCAGCCCCAGGTGGACTAGCGGCATACACTTGAGGGGGCAGTTCTTC.

The chain joins TRBV5-1 to TRBJ2-3; tentatively, D is TRBD1 or TRBD2 (6 bases each). This CDR3 has 16 amino acids. V was pared by 0 bases and J by 1 base, with 12 bases between. Germline assignment: CDR1 SGHRS and CDR2 YFSETQ. CDR3 sequence reads: CASSLGPGAGTDTQYF. CDR3 DNA sequence: TGCGCCAGCAGCTTGGGGCCGGGGGCGGGCACAGATACGCAGTATTTT.

The V gene is TRBV6-5, the J gene TRBJ2-6; tentative D call: TRBD1 (6 bases). The CDR3 runs 14 residues. CDR1 is MNHEY, CDR2 SVGAGI, per germline. V dropped 2 bases and J dropped 9 bases, with 11 bases sitting between them. CDR3 sequence reads: CASSYGQPINVLTF. As DNA, the CDR3 is TGTGCCAGCAGTTACGGACAGCCCATCAACGTCCTGACTTTC.

The chain uses TRBV4-2 and TRBJ2-4; no clear D gene. Trimming pared 1 base from V and 7 bases from J, leaving 11 bases between. CDR3 length equals 14 residues. Germline CDR1 reads LGHNA; CDR2 reads YNFKEQ. CDR3 in amino acids: CASSQGFERNIQYF. The CDR3 DNA reads as TGTGCCAGCAGCCAAGGGTTCGAAAGGAACATTCAGTACTTC.

This clonotype was picked up a small number of times. This chain connects TRBV7-2 to TRBJ2-3; D is possibly TRBD1 (6 bases). The ends were cut back, 3 bases at V and 5 bases at J, with 12 bases in the middle. The CDR3 has 14 amino acids. Germline V CDR1 and CDR2: SGHTA, FQGNSA. The CDR3 reads CASSFLQGIDTQYF. The CDR3 nucleotides are TGTGCCAGCAGCTTCCTGCAGGGGATAGATACGCAGTATTTT.

The chain is built from TRBV15 and TRBJ1-5; perhaps TRBD1 as D (5 bases). This CDR3 is 16 amino acids long. V was trimmed by 0 bases and J by 5 bases, leaving 14 bases between them. The V gene's germline CDR1 is LNHNV and CDR2 YYDKDF (reference sequence). This CDR3 reads CATSRDPGQIDQPQHF. The CDR3 coding sequence is TGTGCCACCAGCAGAGATCCAGGACAAATCGATCAGCCCCAGCATTTT.

The rearrangement joins TRBV27 to TRBJ2-1, with 9 bases lining up with TRBD2. V was pared by 6 bases and J by 4 bases, with 13 bases of the junction left unmatched. CDR3 size: 17 residues. Germline assignment: CDR1 MNHEY and CDR2 SMNVEV (reference sequence). The CDR3 DNA sequence: TGTGCCAGCAGCTTCTACCCCGACCTAGCGGGGTACAATGAGCAGTTCTTC. This codes for CASSFYPDLAGYNEQFF.

This chain links TRBV5-1 with TRBJ1-1, with 9 positions matching TRBD1. V lost 0 bases and J lost 11; bases outside the gene matches: 14. Germline V gene lookup returns CDR1 SGHRS and CDR2 YFSETQ. This CDR3 spans 16 amino acids. The chain's CDR3 is CASSLVTGTGNMEAFF. The CDR3 DNA reads TGCGCCAGCAGCTTGGTGACCGGGACAGGGAATATGGAGGCTTTCTTT.

This clonotype was counted once. V gene TRBV11-2 combines with J gene TRBJ2-1; a possible D gene is TRBD2 (6 bases). The V gene's germline CDR1 is SGHAT and CDR2 FQNNGV. CDR3 length: 14 amino acids. V dropped 7 bases and J dropped 2 bases, with 12 bases sitting between them. The chain's CDR3 is CASTAGTPYNEQFF. The DNA of the CDR3 is TGTGCCAGCACCGCGGGGACCCCCTACAATGAGCAGTTCTTC.